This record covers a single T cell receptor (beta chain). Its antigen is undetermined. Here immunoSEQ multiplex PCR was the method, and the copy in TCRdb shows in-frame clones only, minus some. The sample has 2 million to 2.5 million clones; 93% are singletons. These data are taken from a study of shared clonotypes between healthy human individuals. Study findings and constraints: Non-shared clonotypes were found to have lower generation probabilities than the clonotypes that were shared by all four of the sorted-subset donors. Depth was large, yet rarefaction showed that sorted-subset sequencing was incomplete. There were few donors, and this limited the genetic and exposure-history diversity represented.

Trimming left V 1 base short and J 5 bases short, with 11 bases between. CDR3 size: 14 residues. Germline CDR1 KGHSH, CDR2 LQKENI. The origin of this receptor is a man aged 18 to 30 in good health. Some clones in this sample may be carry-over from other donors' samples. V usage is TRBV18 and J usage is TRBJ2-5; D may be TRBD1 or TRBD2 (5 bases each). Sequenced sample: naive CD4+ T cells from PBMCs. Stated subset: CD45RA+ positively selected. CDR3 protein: CASSPQGSAETQYF. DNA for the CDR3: TGTGCCAGCTCACCACAGGGGAGTGCGGAGACCCAGTACTTC.